This note documents a single T cell receptor (beta chain) sequence. V was clipped by 1 base and J by 4 bases, with 11 bases between them. CDR1 is SGHVS and CDR2 is FQNEAQ in the germline V gene. CDR3 length: 14 amino acids. This entry belongs to a study of blood T cell repertoires in COVID-19. Measured with immunoSEQ multiplex PCR; TCRdb has only the in-frame clones, and not every one. The sample carries 150,000 or so clones, 65% to 90% recorded once. V and J are TRBV7-8 and TRBJ2-7; TRBD1 is a possible D gene (5 bases). The sequence derives from a woman aged 50 to 60 with acute or convalescent COVID-19. The specimen was peripheral blood. CDR3 sequence: CASSLEYRNYEQYF. The CDR3 DNA is TGTGCCAGCAGCTTAGAGTACAGGAATTACGAGCAGTACTTC.